This T cell receptor beta chain was retrieved from a study of monozygotic twins with cystic fibrosis. Findings of the study overall: The repertoire was suggested to be naive-dominated, clonality median approximately 0.0093. Shared CDR3 numbers were not associated with age, concordance or severity. Co-twins had the most similar V usage for 13 of 16 pairs, J for 8. Nucleotide-identical clonotype sharing was significantly higher within monozygotic CF twin pairs than between unrelated CF individuals.

CDR1 GTSNPN and CDR2 SVGIG come from the germline V gene (reference sequence). This CDR3 has 13 residues. With 4 bases removed from V and 1 base from J, the gap between germline ends came to 10 bases. Comments on this clone: Its antigen is not identified.

The assay was immunoSEQ multiplex PCR, and TCRdb's table has in-frame clones only and misses some. The data hold about 35,000 clones, with approximately 65% observed a single time. This clonotype originated in a girl between 5 and 17 years old with cystic fibrosis. The sequenced material came from blood. The chain carries TRBV30 and TRBJ1-1, with D possibly being TRBD1 (5 bases). This CDR3 is CAWTTGGNTEAFF. The DNA of the CDR3 is TGTGCCTGGACCACGGGGGGGAACACTGAAGCTTTCTTT.